A selection of T cell receptor beta chains follows, all from one sample in a study of blood T cells in healthy people across ages. TCRdb re-analysed the 5' RACE reads in MiXCR, keeping a single row per CDR3 protein. This sample has about 1.5 million distinct CDR3 sequences, with 42% found just once. Sequencing was done on a sample of blood. Receptor source: a woman under 30 in good health. Each CDR3 is given with its conserved first and last residue. A D gene is named only where the DNA matches it firmly.

D gene	V gene	J gene	CDR3 DNA	CDR3 protein
TRBD2	TRBV10-3	TRBJ2-2	TGTGCCATCAGTGGACGCGGGGGAATTCCTGCGAACACCGGGGAGCTGTTTTTT	CAISGRGGIPANTGELFF
.	TRBV14	TRBJ2-1	TGTGCCAGCAGCCGGAGACAGTTAGTTAACAATGAGCAGTTCTTC	CASSRRQLVNNEQFF
.	TRBV5-1	TRBJ2-3	TGCGCCAGCAGCTGGGAGGATTCTCGTACGCAGTATTTT	CASSWEDSRTQYF
TRBD1	TRBV28	TRBJ2-1	TGTGCCACCAACTCGAGGGACAGGGGCCATGAGCAGTTCTTC	CATNSRDRGHEQFF
.	TRBV20-1	TRBJ1-4	TGCAGTGCTAGGAAGGGGGGTAATGAAAAACTGTTTTTT	CSARKGGNEKLFF
TRBD1	TRBV4-1	TRBJ1-5	TGCGCCAGCAGCCAATCGGGGACAGGGATTATACGGCAGCCCCAGCATTTT	CASSQSGTGIIRQPQHF
.	TRBV11-2	TRBJ2-7	TGTGCCAGCAGCCAGACACTTTCCTACGAGCAGTACTTC	CASSQTLSYEQYF
TRBD2	TRBV7-2	TRBJ2-1	TGTGCCAGCTTCCCGAGCGGGGGGGCCTGGGACGAGCAGTTCTTC	CASFPSGGAWDEQFF
.	TRBV6-1	TRBJ2-5	TGTGCCAGCAGTGAATTGGGCAGAACTTACCAAGAGACCCAGTACTTC	CASSELGRTYQETQYF
TRBD2	TRBV29-1	TRBJ2-7	TGCAGCGCCGGGGGGAGGCTCTCTCCGGACGAGCAGTACTTC	CSAGGRLSPDEQYF
.	TRBV27	TRBJ2-3	TGTGCCAGACAAAATTGCCCTTTCATAGATACGCAGTATTTT	CARQNCPFIDTQYF
TRBD1	TRBV6-6	TRBJ1-4	TGTGCCAGCAGTCTAGGGACAGCTCGGGAAAAACTGTTTTTT	CASSLGTAREKLFF
TRBD1	TRBV10-2	TRBJ1-2	TGCGCCAGCAGGACGGGACAGGGGCCTCACTATGGCTACACCTTC	CASRTGQGPHYGYTF
.	TRBV21-1	TRBJ2-1	TGTGCCAGCAGCAAAGCCTCCCCCCCCTCCTACAATGAGCAGTTCTTC	CASSKASPPSYNEQFF
TRBD2	TRBV3-1	TRBJ2-1	TGTGCCAGCAGCCAAGGAGGGACTAGCGGGGGTGATGAGCAGTTCTTC	CASSQGGTSGGDEQFF